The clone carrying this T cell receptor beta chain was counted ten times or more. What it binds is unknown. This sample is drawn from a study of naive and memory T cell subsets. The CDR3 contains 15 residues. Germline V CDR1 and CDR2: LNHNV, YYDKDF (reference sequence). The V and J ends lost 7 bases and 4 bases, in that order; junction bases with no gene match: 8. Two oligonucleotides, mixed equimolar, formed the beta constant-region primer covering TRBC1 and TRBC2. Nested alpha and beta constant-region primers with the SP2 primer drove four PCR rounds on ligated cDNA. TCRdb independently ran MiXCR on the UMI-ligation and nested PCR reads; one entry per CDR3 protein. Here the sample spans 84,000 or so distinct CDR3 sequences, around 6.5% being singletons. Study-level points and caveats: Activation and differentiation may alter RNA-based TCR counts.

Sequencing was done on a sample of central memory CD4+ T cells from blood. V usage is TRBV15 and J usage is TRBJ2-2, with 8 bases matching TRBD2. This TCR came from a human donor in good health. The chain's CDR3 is CATTTGLVGTGELFF. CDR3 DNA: TGTGCCACCACCACGGGACTAGTGGGCACCGGGGAGCTGTTTTTT.